These 17 T cell receptor beta chains originate from one sample sequenced in a study of CD8 T cells in Susac syndrome. Random hexamers were used to reverse transcribe the RNA input (about 0.45 to 1 ug). TCRdb redid the calling of the immunoSEQ multiplex PCR reads with MiXCR, one entry per CDR3 protein. Of 100,000 to 150,000 distinct CDR3 sequences in the sample, around 94% are singletons; the top ten hold roughly 0.087%. Sequencing was done on a sample of CD4+ T cells from PBMCs. Every receptor here comes from a human donor in good health.

This rearrangement joins TRBV30 to TRBJ2-5, with D tentatively TRBD1 (5 bases). V gave up 0 bases and J gave up 5 bases, with 13 bases separating them. The CDR3 consists of 14 residues. Germline V gene sequence: CDR1 GTSNPN, CDR2 SVGIG (reference sequence). CDR3 sequence: CAWSVDPAGETQYF. In DNA, the CDR3 is TGTGCCTGGAGTGTTGACCCGGCAGGGGAGACCCAGTACTTC.

J is TRBJ2-1 and V is TRBV29-1, with 8 nucleotides matching TRBD2. The CDR3 length is 16 residues. Germline V gene data show CDR1 as SQVTM and CDR2 as ANQGSEA. V shed 0 bases, J shed 4 bases, and the junction held 8 bases outside the gene matches. The CDR3 region has the DNA TGCAGCGTTGAAGAGGGAACTAGCGGTCTATACAATGAGCAGTTCTTC. Its translation is CSVEEGTSGLYNEQFF.

The chain recombines TRBV5-1 with TRBJ1-3; 7 bases match TRBD1. Germline CDR1 SGHRS, CDR2 YFSETQ. The CDR3 runs to 14 residues. The V gene end was trimmed by 3 bases and the J gene end by 5 bases; junction bases not matched to a gene: 5. The CDR3 loop is CASSSGTARNTIYF. CDR3 sequence (DNA): TGCGCCAGCAGCTCCGGGACAGCCAGAAACACCATATATTTT.

The chain uses TRBV15 and TRBJ2-4; D could derive from TRBD1 or TRBD2 (5 bases each). Germline V CDR1 and CDR2: LNHNV, YYDKDF (reference sequence). The CDR3 is 18 amino acids. Trimming stripped 0 bases from V and 0 bases from J, with 15 bases between. The CDR3 coding sequence is TGTGCCACCAGCAGAGATAGAGGCAGGGCGGGAGCCAAAAACATTCAGTACTTC. Translation: CATSRDRGRAGAKNIQYF.

This rearrangement joins TRBV7-2 to TRBJ2-5, with 10 nucleotides matching TRBD2. CDR1 is SGHTA, CDR2 FQGNSA, per germline. J was trimmed by 0 bases and V by 4 bases; bases with no gene match: 11. The CDR3 spans 18 residues. In DNA form, the CDR3 reads TGTGCCAGCAGCTCGAGACTAGCGGGTACCGGGCACCAAGAGACCCAGTACTTC. Amino acids: CASSSRLAGTGHQETQYF.

The J gene is TRBJ1-1, the V gene TRBV18; 10 nucleotides align to TRBD1. The CDR3 runs to 17 residues. The V gene's germline CDR1 is KGHSH and CDR2 LQKENI. V dropped 3 bases and J dropped 1; count of bases not matched to a gene: 8. The CDR3 DNA is TGTGCCAGCTCACCGGGACAGGGGCTCTTAGAGAACACTGAAGCTTTCTTT. Protein sequence: CASSPGQGLLENTEAFF.

This sequence joins TRBV5-1 and TRBJ2-3; no clear D. V was shortened by 4 bases and J by 11 bases, with 11 bases between the two germline ends. This CDR3 contains 11 residues. Germline V gene sequence: CDR1 SGHRS, CDR2 YFSETQ. DNA for the CDR3: TGCGCCAGCAGCGGTCAGGTCCAGCAGTATTTT. It encodes CASSGQVQQYF.

This sequence joins TRBV24-1 and TRBJ2-7; TRBD1 agrees at 11 bases. The CDR3 contains 14 residues. Germline loops: CDR1 KGHDR, CDR2 SFDVKD. Trimming removed 4 bases from V and 6 bases from J; junction bases left unmatched: 4. Written as DNA, the CDR3 is TGTGCCACCAGTGACCCGGGACAGGGGGGCGAGCAGTACTTC. It encodes CATSDPGQGGEQYF.

The V gene is TRBV20-1, the J gene TRBJ2-3; D is possibly TRBD2 (6 bases). CDR1 DFQATT and CDR2 SNEGSKA come from the germline V gene (reference sequence). The CDR3 runs 12 residues. Trimming stripped 4 bases from V and 3 bases from J, with 8 bases between. CDR3 protein: CSAIGGTDTQYF. CDR3 coding DNA: TGCAGTGCTATCGGGGGAACAGATACGCAGTATTTT.

The rearrangement uses TRBV18 and TRBJ2-3, with a possible D match to TRBD2 (5 bases). The V gene lost 2 bases and the J gene lost 1 base, with 10 bases spanning the gap. The CDR3 runs 15 residues. Germline CDR1 KGHSH, CDR2 LQKENI. CDR3 DNA: TGTGCCAGCTCACCAGAGACCGGGGGCACAGATACGCAGTATTTT. This codes for CASSPETGGTDTQYF.

This clonotype was seen once. V usage is TRBV5-1 and J usage is TRBJ1-1; unclear D gene. Trimming shortened V by 6 bases and J by 5 bases, and 17 bases separated the two germline ends. Germline V gene sequence: CDR1 SGHRS, CDR2 YFSETQ. This CDR3 is built from 14 residues. The CDR3 is CASTLVPGNTEAFF. CDR3 in DNA: TGCGCCAGCACCCTCGTCCCGGGGAATACTGAAGCTTTCTTT.

This sequence joins TRBV30 and TRBJ1-4; tentatively, D is TRBD1 (5 bases). Germline V gene data show CDR1 as GTSNPN and CDR2 as SVGIG (reference sequence). The V end lost 0 bases, the J end lost 7 bases, and 12 bases lay between the germline ends. This CDR3 is built from 14 residues. CDR3 region: CAWSVPPRVEKLFF. The CDR3 DNA is TGTGCCTGGAGTGTCCCACCCAGGGTTGAAAAACTGTTTTTT.

The V and J genes are TRBV6-2 or TRBV6-3 and TRBJ1-3; perhaps TRBD1 as D (5 bases). Germline lookup yields CDR1 MNHEY and CDR2 SVGEGT. The V and J ends lost 10 bases and 4 bases respectively, with 11 bases between them. This CDR3 spans 12 amino acids. The DNA for the CDR3 is TGTGCCACAGGGACGGACGGAAACACCATATATTTT. It encodes CATGTDGNTIYF.

The chain recombines TRBV12-3 or TRBV12-4 with TRBJ1-1; D uncertain. Trimming pared 5 bases from V and 1 base from J, leaving 14 bases between. The CDR3 consists of 15 residues. Here the CDR3 DNA reads TGTGCCAGCAGTCCTCAAGGCTACCGGAACACTGAAGCTTTCTTT. Residues: CASSPQGYRNTEAFF.

The rearrangement joins TRBV7-2 to TRBJ2-1; possibly TRBD1 for D (6 bases). CDR3 size: 13 residues. Germline lookup yields CDR1 SGHTA and CDR2 FQGNSA. Trimming left V 4 bases short and J 10 bases short, with 14 bases between. The CDR3 bases are TGTGCCAGCAGCTGGGGACGGGACACCGAGCAGTTCTTC. It yields the protein CASSWGRDTEQFF.

The gene calls are TRBV5-1 and TRBJ1-2; D gene unclear. This CDR3 contains 13 residues. In germline, CDR1 is SGHRS, CDR2 YFSETQ. Trimming left V 7 bases short and J 7 bases short, with 17 bases between. CDR3 sequence: CASYERREAGYTF. In DNA, the CDR3 is TGCGCCAGCTACGAGAGGAGGGAAGCTGGCTACACCTTC.

Only one count was recorded for this clonotype. The V gene is TRBV4-1, the J gene TRBJ2-1; TRBD2 matches at 7 bases. V trimming: 1 base; J trimming: 2 bases; junction bases outside the gene matches: 8. Germline-derived CDR1 and CDR2 are MGHRA and YSYEKL. This CDR3 has 17 residues. The CDR3 region has the DNA TGCGCCAGCAGCCAAGTTAGCGGGCCTGCCCCCTACAATGAGCAGTTCTTC. Translating it yields CASSQVSGPAPYNEQFF.